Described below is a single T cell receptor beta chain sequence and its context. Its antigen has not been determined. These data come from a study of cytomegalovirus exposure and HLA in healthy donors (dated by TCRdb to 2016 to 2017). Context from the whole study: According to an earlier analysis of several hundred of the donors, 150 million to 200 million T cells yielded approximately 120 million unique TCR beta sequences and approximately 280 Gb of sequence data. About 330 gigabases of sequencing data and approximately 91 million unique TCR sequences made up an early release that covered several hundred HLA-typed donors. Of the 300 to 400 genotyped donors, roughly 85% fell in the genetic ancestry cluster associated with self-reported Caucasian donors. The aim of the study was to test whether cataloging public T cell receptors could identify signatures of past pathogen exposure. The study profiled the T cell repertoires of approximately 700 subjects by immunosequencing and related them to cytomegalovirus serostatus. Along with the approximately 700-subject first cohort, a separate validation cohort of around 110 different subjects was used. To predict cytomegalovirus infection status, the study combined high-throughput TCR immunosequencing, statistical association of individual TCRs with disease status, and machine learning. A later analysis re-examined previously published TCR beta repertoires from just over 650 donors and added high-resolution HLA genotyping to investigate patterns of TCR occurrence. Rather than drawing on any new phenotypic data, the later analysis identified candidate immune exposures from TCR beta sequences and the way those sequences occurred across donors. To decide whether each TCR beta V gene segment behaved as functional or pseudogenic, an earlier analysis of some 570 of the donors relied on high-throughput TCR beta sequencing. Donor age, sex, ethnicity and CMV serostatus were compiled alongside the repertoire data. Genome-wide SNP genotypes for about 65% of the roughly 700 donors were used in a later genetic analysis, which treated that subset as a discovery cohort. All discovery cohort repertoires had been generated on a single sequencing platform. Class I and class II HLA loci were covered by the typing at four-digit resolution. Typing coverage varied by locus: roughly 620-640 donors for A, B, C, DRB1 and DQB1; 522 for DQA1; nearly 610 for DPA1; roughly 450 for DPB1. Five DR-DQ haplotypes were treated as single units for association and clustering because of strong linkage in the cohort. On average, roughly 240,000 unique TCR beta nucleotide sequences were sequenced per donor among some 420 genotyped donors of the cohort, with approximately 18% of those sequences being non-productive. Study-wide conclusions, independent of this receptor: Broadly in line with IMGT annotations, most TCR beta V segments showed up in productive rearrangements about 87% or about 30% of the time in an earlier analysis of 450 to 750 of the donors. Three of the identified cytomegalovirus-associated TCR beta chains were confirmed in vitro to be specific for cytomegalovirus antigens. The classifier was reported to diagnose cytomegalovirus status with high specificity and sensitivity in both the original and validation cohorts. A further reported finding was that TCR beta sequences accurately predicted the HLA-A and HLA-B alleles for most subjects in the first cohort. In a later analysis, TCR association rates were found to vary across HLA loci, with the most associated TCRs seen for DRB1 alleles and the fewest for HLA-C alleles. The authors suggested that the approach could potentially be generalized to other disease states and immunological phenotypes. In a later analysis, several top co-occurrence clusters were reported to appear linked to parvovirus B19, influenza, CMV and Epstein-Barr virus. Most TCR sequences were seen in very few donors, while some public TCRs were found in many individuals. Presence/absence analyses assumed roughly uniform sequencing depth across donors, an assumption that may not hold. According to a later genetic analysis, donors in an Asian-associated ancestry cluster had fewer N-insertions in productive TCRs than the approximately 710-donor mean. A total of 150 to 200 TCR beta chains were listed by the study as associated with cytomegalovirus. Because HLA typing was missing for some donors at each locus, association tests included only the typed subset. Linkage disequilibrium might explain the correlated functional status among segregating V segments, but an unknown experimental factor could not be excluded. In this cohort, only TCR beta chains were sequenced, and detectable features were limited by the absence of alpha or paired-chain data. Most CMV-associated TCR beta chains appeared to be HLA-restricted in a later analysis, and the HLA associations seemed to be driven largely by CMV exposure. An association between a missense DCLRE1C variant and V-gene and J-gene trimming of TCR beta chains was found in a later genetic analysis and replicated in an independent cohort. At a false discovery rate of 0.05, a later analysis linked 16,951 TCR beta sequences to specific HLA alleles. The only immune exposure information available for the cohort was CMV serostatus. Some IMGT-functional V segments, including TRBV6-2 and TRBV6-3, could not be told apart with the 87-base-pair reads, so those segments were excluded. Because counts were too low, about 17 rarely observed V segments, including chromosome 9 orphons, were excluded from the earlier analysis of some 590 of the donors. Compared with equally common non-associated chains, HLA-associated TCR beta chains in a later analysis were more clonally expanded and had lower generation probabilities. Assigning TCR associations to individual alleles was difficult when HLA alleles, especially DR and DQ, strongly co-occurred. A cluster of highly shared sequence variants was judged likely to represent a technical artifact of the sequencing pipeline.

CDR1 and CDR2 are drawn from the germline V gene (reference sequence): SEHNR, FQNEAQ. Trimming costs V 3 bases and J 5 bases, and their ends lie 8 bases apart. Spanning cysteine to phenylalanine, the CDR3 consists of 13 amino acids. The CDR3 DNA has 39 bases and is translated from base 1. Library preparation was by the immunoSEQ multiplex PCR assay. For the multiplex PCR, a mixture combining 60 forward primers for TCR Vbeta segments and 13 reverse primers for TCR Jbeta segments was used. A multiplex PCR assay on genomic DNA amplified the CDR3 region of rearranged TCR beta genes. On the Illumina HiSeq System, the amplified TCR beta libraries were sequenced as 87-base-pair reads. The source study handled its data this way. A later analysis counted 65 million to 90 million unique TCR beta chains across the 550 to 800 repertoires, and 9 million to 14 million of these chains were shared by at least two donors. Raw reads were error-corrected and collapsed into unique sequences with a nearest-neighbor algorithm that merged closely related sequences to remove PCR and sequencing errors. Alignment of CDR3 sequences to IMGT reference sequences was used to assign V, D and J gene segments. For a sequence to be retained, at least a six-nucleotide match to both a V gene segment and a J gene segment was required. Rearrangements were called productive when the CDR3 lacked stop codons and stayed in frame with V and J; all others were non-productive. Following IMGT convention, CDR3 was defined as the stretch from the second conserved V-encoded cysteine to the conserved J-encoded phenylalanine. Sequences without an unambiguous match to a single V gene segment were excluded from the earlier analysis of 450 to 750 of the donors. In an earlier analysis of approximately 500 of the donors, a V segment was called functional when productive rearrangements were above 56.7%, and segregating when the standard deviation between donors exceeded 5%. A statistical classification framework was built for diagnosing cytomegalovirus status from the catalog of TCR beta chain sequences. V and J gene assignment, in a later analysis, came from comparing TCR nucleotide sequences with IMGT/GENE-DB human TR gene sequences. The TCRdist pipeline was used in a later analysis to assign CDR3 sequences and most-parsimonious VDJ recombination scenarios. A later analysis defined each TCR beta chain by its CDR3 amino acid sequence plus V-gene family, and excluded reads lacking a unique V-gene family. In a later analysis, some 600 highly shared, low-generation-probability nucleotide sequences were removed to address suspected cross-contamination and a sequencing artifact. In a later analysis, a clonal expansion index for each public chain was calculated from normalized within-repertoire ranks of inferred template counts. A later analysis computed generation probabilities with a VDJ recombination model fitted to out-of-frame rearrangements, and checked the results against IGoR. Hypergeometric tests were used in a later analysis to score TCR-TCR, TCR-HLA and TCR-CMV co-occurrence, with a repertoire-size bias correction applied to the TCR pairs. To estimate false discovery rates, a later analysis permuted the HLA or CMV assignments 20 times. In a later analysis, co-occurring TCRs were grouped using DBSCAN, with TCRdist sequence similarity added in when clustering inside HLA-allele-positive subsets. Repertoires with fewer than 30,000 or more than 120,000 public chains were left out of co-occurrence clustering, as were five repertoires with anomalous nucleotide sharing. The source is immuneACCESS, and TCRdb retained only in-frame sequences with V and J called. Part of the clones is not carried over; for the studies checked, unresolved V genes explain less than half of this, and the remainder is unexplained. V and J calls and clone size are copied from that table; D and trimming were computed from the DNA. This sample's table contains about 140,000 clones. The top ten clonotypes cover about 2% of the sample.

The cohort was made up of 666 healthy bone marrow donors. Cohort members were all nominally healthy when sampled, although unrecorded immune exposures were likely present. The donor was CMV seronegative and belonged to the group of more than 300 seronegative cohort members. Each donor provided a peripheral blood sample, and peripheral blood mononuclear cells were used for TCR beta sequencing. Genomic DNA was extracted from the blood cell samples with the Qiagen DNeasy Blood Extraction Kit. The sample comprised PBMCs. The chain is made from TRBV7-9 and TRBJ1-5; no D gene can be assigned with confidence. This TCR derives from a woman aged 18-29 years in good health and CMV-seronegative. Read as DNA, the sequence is TGTGCCAGCAGCTTTACGGGAGATCAGCCCCAGCATTTT. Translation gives CASSFTGDQPQHF.